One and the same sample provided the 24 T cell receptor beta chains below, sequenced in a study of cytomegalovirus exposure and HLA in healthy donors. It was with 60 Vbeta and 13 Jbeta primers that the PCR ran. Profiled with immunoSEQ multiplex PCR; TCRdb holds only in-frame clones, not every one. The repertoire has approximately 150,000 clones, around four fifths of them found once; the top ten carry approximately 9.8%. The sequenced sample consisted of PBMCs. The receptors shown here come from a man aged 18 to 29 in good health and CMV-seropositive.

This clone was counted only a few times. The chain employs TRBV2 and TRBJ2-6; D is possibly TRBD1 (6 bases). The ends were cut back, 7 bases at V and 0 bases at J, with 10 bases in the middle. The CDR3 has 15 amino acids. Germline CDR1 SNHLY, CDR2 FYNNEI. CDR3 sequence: CASNRVGSGANVLTF. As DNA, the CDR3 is TGTGCCAGCAACAGGGTTGGCTCTGGGGCCAACGTCCTGACTTTC.

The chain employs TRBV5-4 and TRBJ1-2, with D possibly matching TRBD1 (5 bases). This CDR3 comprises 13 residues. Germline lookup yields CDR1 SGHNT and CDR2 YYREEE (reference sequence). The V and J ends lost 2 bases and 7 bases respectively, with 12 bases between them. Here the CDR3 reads CASSFQGGVGYTF. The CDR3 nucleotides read TGTGCCAGCAGCTTCCAGGGTGGGGTTGGCTACACCTTC.

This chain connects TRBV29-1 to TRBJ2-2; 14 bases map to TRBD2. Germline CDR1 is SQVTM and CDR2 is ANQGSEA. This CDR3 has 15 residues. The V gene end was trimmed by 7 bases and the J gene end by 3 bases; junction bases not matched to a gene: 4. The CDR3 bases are TGCAGCGCTGGACTAGCGGGAGGCCACACCGGGGAGCTGTTTTTT. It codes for CSAGLAGGHTGELFF.

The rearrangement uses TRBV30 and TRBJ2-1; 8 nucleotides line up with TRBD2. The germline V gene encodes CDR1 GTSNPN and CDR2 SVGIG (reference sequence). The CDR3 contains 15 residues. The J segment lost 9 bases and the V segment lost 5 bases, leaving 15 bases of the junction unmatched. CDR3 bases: TGTGCCTGGTCGCGGGCGGGAGGCGAAGTCGCTGAGCAGTTCTTC. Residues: CAWSRAGGEVAEQFF.

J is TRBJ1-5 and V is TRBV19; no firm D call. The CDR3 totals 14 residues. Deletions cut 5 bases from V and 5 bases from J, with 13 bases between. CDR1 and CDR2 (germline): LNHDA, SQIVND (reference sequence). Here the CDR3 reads CASSPGTYHQPQHF. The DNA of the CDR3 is TGTGCCAGTAGTCCTGGTACCTATCATCAGCCCCAGCATTTT.

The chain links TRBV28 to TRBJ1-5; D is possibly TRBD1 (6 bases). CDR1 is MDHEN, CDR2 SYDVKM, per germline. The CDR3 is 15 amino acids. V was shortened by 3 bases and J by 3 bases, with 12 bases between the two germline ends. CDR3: CASSFGQLDNQPQHF. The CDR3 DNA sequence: TGTGCCAGCAGTTTCGGACAGCTAGACAATCAGCCCCAGCATTTT.

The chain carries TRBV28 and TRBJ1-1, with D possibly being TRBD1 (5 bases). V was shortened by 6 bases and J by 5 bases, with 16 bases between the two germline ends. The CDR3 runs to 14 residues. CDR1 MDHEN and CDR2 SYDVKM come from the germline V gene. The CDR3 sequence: CASSSPSGTTEAFF. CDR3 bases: TGTGCCAGCAGCTCCCCCTCAGGGACTACTGAAGCTTTCTTT.

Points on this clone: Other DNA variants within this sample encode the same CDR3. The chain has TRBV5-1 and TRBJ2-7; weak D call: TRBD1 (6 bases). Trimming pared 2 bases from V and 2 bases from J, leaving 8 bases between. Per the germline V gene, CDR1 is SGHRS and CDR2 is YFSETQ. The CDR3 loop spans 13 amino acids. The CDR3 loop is CASSFTGTYEQYF. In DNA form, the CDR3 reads TGCGCCAGCAGCTTCACAGGGACCTACGAGCAGTACTTC.

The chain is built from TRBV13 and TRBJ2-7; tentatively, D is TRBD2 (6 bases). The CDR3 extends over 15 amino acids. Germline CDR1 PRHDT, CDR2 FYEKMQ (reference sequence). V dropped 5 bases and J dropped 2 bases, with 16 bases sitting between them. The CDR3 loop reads CASSRGWGDAYEQYF. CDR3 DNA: TGTGCCAGCAGCAGAGGGTGGGGGGATGCCTACGAGCAGTACTTC.

The CDR3: CASSLSRAGVDGYTF. CDR3 coding DNA: TGTGCCAGCAGTTTATCGAGGGCAGGGGTGGATGGCTACACCTTC. The rearrangement uses TRBV27 and TRBJ1-2; TRBD1 might be the D (6 bases). This CDR3 has 15 amino acids. Germline values: CDR1 MNHEY, CDR2 SMNVEV (reference sequence). Trimming removed 0 bases at V and 6 bases at J, with 14 bases between.

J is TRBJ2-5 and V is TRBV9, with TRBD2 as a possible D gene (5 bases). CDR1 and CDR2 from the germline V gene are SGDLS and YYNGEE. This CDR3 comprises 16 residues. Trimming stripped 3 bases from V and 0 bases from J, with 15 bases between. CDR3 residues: CASSATSGEYQETQYF. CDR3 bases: TGTGCCAGCAGCGCCACGAGCGGAGAGTACCAAGAGACCCAGTACTTC.

CDR3 region: CASSQGGEKLFF. In nucleotides, the CDR3 is TGTGCCAGCAGCCAAGGCGGCGAAAAACTGTTTTTT. The chain uses TRBV14 and TRBJ1-4; no clear D gene. The CDR3 has 12 amino acids. In germline, CDR1 is SGHDN, CDR2 FVKESK. V was clipped by 1 base and J by 8 bases, with 5 bases between them.

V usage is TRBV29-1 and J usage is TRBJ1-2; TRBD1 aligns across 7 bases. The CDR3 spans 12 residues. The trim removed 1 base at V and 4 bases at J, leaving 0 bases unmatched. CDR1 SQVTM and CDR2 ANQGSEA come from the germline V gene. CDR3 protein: CSVEGDSYGYTF. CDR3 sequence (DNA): TGCAGCGTTGAAGGGGACAGCTATGGCTACACCTTC.

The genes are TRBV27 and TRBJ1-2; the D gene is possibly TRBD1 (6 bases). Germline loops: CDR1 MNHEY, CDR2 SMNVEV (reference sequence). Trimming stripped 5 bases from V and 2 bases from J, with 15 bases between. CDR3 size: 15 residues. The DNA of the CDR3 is TGTGCCAGCAGTCCTCTACAGGGTTCCAACTATGGCTACACCTTC. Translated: CASSPLQGSNYGYTF.

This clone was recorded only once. CDR3 loop: CASLQAPYSNQPQHF. CDR3 nucleotides: TGTGCCAGCCTTCAGGCGCCCTATAGCAATCAGCCCCAGCATTTT. This chain joins TRBV2 and TRBJ1-5, with unresolved D. The germline gives CDR1 SNHLY, CDR2 FYNNEI. The length of the CDR3 is 15 residues. Trimming removed 8 bases from V and 0 bases from J, with 14 bases in between. Supplemented by reference TRBV2 and TRBJ1-5, the full variable domain reads EPEVTQTPSHQVTQMGQEVILRCVPISNHLYFYWYRQILGQKVEFLVSFYNNEISEKSEIFDDQFSVERPDGSNFTLKIRSTKLEDSAMYFCASLQAPYSNQPQHFGDGTRLSIL.

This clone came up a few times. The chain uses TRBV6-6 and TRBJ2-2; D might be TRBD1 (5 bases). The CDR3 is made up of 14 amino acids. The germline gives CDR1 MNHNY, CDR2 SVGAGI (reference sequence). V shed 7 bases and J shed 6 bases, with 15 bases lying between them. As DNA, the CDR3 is TGTGCCAGCAACCCCAGGGTAGAGTCCGGGGAGCTGTTTTTT. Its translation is CASNPRVESGELFF.

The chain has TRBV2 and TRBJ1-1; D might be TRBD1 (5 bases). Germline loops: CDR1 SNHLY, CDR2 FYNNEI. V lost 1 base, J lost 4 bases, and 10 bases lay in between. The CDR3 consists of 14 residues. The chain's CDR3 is CASSEGQGGTEAFF. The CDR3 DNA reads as TGTGCCAGCAGTGAAGGGCAGGGAGGCACTGAAGCTTTCTTT.

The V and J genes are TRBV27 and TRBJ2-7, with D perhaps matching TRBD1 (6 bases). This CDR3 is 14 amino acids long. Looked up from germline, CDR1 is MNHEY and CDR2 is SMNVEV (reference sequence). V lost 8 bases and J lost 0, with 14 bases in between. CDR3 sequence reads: CASSRQAGSYEQYF. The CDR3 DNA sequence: TGTGCCAGCTCCCGACAGGCGGGCTCCTACGAGCAGTACTTC.

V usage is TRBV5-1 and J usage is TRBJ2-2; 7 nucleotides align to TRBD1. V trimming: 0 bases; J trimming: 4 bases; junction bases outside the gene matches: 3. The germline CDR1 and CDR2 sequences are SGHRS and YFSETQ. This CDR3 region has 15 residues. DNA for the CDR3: TGCGCCAGCAGCTTGGCGGGACAGATCACCGGGGAGCTGTTTTTT. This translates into CASSLAGQITGELFF.

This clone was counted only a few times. DNA of the CDR3: TGTGCCAGCAGCCCGCCCCCCGGGGACTCTAGCACAGATACGCAGTATTTT. Amino acids: CASSPPPGDSSTDTQYF. The chain joins TRBV13 to TRBJ2-3; tentatively, D is TRBD2 (6 bases). V gave up 5 bases and J gave up 0 bases, with 18 bases separating them. CDR1 PRHDT and CDR2 FYEKMQ come from the germline V gene (reference sequence). This CDR3 contains 17 residues.

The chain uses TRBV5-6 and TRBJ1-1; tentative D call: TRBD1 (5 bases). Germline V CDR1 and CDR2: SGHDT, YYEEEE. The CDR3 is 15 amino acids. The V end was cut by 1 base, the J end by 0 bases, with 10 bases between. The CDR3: CASSLRQGMNTEAFF. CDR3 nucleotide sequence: TGTGCCAGCAGCTTGAGGCAGGGTATGAACACTGAAGCTTTCTTT. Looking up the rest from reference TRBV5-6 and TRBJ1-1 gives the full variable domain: DAGVTQSPTHLIKTRGQQVTLRCSPKSGHDTVSWYQQALGQGPQFIFQYYEEEERQRGNFPDRFSGHQFPNYSSELNVNALLLGDSALYLCASSLRQGMNTEAFFGQGTRLTVV.

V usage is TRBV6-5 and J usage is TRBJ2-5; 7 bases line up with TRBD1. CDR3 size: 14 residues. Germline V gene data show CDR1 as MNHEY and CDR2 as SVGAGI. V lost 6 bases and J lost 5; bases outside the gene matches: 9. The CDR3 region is CASRGRQGSETQYF. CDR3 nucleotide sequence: TGTGCCAGCAGGGGGAGACAGGGAAGTGAGACCCAGTACTTC.

CDR3 loop: CASSHGGGYNEQFF. CDR3 sequence (DNA): TGTGCCAGCAGCCACGGGGGGGGATACAATGAGCAGTTCTTC. V gene TRBV14 combines with J gene TRBJ2-1, with 8 nucleotides matching TRBD2. Germline values: CDR1 SGHDN, CDR2 FVKESK. The CDR3 has 14 amino acids. V gave up 3 bases and J gave up 4 bases; unmatched junction bases: 2. Filled out from reference TRBV14 and TRBJ2-1, the complete variable domain reads EAGVTQFPSHSVIEKGQTVTLRCDPISGHDNLYWYRRVMGKEIKFLLHFVKESKQDESGMPNNRFLAERTGGTYSTLKVQPAELEDSGVYFCASSHGGGYNEQFFGPGTRLTVL.

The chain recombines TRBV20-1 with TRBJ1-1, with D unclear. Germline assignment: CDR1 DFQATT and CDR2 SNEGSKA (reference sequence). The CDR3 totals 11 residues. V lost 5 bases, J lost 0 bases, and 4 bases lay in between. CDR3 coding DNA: TGCAGTGCTCTTATGAACACTGAAGCTTTCTTT. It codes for CSALMNTEAFF.